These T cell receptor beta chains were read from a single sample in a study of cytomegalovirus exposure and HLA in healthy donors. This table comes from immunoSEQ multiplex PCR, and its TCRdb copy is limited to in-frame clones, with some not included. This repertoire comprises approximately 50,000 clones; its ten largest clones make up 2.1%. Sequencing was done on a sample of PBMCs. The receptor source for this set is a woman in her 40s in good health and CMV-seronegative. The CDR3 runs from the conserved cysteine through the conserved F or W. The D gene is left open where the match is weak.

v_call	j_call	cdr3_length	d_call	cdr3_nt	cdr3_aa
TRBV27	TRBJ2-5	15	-	TGTGCCAGCAGTTTATCGGCAGGAGGCCAAGAGACCCAGTACTTC	CASSLSAGGQETQYF
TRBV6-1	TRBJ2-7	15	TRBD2	TGTGCCAGCAGTGAACAGGGACTAGCGATCTACGAGCAGTACTTC	CASSEQGLAIYEQYF
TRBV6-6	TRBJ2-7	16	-	TGTGCCAGCAGTTACCCAACAGGACAGACTTCGAGGGAGCAGTACTTC	CASSYPTGQTSREQYF
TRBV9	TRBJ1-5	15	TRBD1	TGTGCCAGCAGCTTGACAGGGACCGGCAATCAGCCCCAGCATTTT	CASSLTGTGNQPQHF
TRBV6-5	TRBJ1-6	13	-	TGTGCCAGCAGTTATTCCCGTAATTCACCCCTACACTTT	CASSYSRNSPLHF
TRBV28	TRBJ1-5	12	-	TGTGCCAGCAGTGGTCGCGGGGGGCCCCAGCATTTT	CASSGRGGPQHF
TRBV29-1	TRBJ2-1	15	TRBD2	TGCAGCGTTGAAGAACCGGGAGGGCCCTCCGATGAGCAGTTCTTC	CSVEEPGGPSDEQFF
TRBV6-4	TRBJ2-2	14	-	TGTGCCAGCAGTGCAAAAACGAACACCGGGGAGCTGTTTTTT	CASSAKTNTGELFF
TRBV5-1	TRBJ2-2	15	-	TGCGCCAGCAGCACCGGGAGACGGTACACCGGGGAGCTGTTTTTT	CASSTGRRYTGELFF
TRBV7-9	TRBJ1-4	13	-	TGTGCCAGCAGCTTGAGTCCTAATGAAAAACTGTTTTTT	CASSLSPNEKLFF
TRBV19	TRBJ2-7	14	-	TGTGCCAGTAGTTGGGGGCAGGGCCCCTACGAGCAGTACTTC	CASSWGQGPYEQYF
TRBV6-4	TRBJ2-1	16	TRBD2	TGTGCCAGCAGCCAACGTACTAGCGGGAGGGCCGATGAGCAGTTCTTC	CASSQRTSGRADEQFF
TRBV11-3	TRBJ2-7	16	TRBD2	TGTGCCAGCAGCCCCAGACTAGCGGGAGAGGGGAACGAGCAGTACTTC	CASSPRLAGEGNEQYF
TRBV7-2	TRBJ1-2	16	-	TGTGCCAGCAGCTCCCCTATAGGACTCAAGGGGGATGGCTACACCTTC	CASSSPIGLKGDGYTF
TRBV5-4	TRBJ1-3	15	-	TGTGCCAGCAGCCGGGACTCAACAGGAGGAAACACCATATATTTT	CASSRDSTGGNTIYF
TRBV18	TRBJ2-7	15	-	TGTGCCAGCTCACCAACTTCCGGAACTACCTACGAGCAGTACTTC	CASSPTSGTTYEQYF
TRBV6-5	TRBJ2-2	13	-	TGTGACAGCACCCCCGACGGGACCGGGGAGCTGTTTTTT	CDSTPDGTGELFF
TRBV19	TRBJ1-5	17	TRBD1	TGTGCCAGTAGTAGGGGACAGGGGGCTACGGGCAATCAGCCCCAGCATTTT	CASSRGQGATGNQPQHF
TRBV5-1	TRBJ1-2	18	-	TGCGCCAGCAGCTTGACCCCGTTTGGGCCCACAACTAACTATGGCTACACCTTC	CASSLTPFGPTTNYGYTF
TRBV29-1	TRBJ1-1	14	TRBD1	TGCAGCGTCGCTTTTGACAGGGGGAAGACTGAAGCTTTCTTT	CSVAFDRGKTEAFF